This T cell receptor beta chain was sequenced for a study of blood T cell repertoires in COVID-19. Only one count was recorded for this clone. The protocol was immunoSEQ multiplex PCR, while the TCRdb copy is restricted to in-frame clones and leaves out a portion. The table has 210,000 or so clones, roughly nine tenths seen once; the top ten hold approximately 12%. With 3 bases clipped from V and 4 bases from J, the junction kept 12 bases outside the gene matches. This CDR3 region has 17 residues. CDR1 and CDR2 from the germline V gene are ENHRY and SYGVKD. The receptor comes from a woman between 18 and 29 years old who had recovered from COVID-19. Material: peripheral blood. This chain connects TRBV10-3 to TRBJ2-1, with 7 bases identical to TRBD1. CDR3 in amino acids: CAISDPNRGSGYNEQFF. CDR3 nucleotide sequence: TGTGCCATCAGTGACCCCAACAGGGGATCGGGATACAATGAGCAGTTCTTC.